One sample yielded the 30 T cell receptor beta chains listed below, sequenced in a study of identical twins. MiXCR, applied by TCRdb to the 5' RACE reads, yields one record per CDR3 protein. This sample has under 350,000 distinct CDR3 sequences; 9.5% occur once, and the top ten carry around 7.1%. These data were likewise used in another study, on yellow fever vaccine responses in identical twins.

Material: CD8+ T cells sorted from blood. These receptors came from a woman between 18 and 29 years old in good health.

This clonotype was recorded a few times. The chain links TRBV2 to TRBJ2-7; 10 bases match TRBD1. Germline lookup yields CDR1 SNHLY and CDR2 FYNNEI. V lost 6 bases to trimming and J lost 5 bases; unmatched junction nucleotides: 4. The CDR3 has 13 residues. CDR3 region: CASRGQGVDEQYF. The CDR3 coding sequence is TGTGCCAGCAGAGGACAGGGGGTCGACGAGCAGTACTTC.

This clonotype was found a few times. The rearrangement uses TRBV12-3 or TRBV12-4 and TRBJ2-7; possible D gene TRBD2, 5 bases. Trimming took off 0 bases at V and 2 bases at J, with 11 bases between the two ends. The CDR3 is 15 residues long. CDR3 protein: CASSLALRAAYEQYF. The CDR3 region has the DNA TGTGCCAGCAGTTTAGCTCTGCGGGCTGCCTACGAGCAGTACTTC.

The rearrangement links TRBV19 to TRBJ1-1; D remains unclear. This CDR3 is built from 13 residues. From germline, CDR1 is LNHDA and CDR2 SQIVND (reference sequence). V shed 1 base and J shed 7 bases, with 10 bases lying between them. DNA for the CDR3: TGTGCCAGTAGTATAGCGTTGGATGTTGAAGCTTTCTTT. It encodes CASSIALDVEAFF.

The table lists this clonotype with a few counts. The chain joins TRBV6-5 to TRBJ1-1; 7 bases agree with TRBD1. This CDR3 spans 13 amino acids. V lost 2 bases, J lost 7 bases, and 4 bases stayed unmatched. Germline V CDR1 and CDR2: MNHEY, SVGAGI. The CDR3 nucleotides are TGTGCCAGCAGTTACGACAGGGTCCGTGAAGCTTTCTTT. As protein: CASSYDRVREAFF.

The rearrangement links TRBV24-1 to TRBJ2-1; 11 bases are shared with TRBD2. V gave up 4 bases and J gave up 8 bases; unmatched junction bases: 9. The length of the CDR3 is 16 residues. Germline loops: CDR1 KGHDR, CDR2 SFDVKD. The CDR3 nucleotides read TGTGCCACCAGTGACCTGCTAGCGGGGGGTAAGGATGAGCAGTTCTTC. Protein: CATSDLLAGGKDEQFF.

The sample holds many counts of this clonotype. The J gene is TRBJ2-7, the V gene TRBV28; D is unresolved. Looked up from germline, CDR1 is MDHEN and CDR2 is SYDVKM. This CDR3 is built from 12 residues. V was trimmed by 6 bases and J by 5 bases, leaving 11 bases between them. The DNA of the CDR3 is TGTGCCAGCAGCCTCGGAGACCACGAGCAGTACTTC. The encoded protein is CASSLGDHEQYF.

Only one count was recorded for this clonotype. The chain links TRBV7-6 to TRBJ2-2; TRBD1 aligns across 8 bases. CDR3 size: 16 residues. CDR1 and CDR2 (germline): SGHVS, FNYEAQ. V trimming: 10 bases; J trimming: 3 bases; junction bases outside the gene matches: 13. CDR3 residues: CATEETGEGHTGELFF. The CDR3 nucleotides read TGTGCCACTGAGGAGACAGGGGAAGGTCACACCGGGGAGCTGTTTTTT.

This clonotype has at least ten counts. The rearrangement links TRBV29-1 to TRBJ2-5; D remains ambiguous. CDR3 length: 11 amino acids. From germline, CDR1 is SQVTM and CDR2 ANQGSEA. Trimming left V 5 bases short and J 5 bases short, with 9 bases between. The CDR3 here is CSVMGRETQYF. The CDR3 DNA sequence: TGCAGCGTTATGGGCCGCGAGACCCAGTACTTC.

This clonotype appeared many times. The chain employs TRBV7-2 and TRBJ1-5; D gene ambiguous. Germline V lookup: CDR1 SGHTA, CDR2 FQGNSA. V was pared by 0 bases and J by 1 base, with 13 bases between. The CDR3 consists of 17 residues. The CDR3 DNA reads TGTGCCAGCAGCTTAGCAAGGAAGGGCCGGAGCAATCAGCCCCAGCATTTT. This encodes CASSLARKGRSNQPQHF.

This clonotype has at least ten counts. The chain carries TRBV4-3 and TRBJ1-6; no firm D call. CDR3 size: 14 residues. Germline values: CDR1 LGHNA, CDR2 YSLEER. The V end was cut by 0 bases, the J end by 16 bases, with 16 bases between. DNA for the CDR3: TGCGCCAGCAGCCAAGATACGAGCACCCCACTACTCCACTTT. Translating gives CASSQDTSTPLLHF.

This clonotype was found many times. The chain carries TRBV4-1 and TRBJ1-2, with D unclear. The CDR3 loop spans 14 amino acids. From germline, CDR1 is MGHRA and CDR2 YSYEKL. V lost 0 bases, J lost 8 bases, and 13 bases lay in between. CDR3 sequence: CASSQDLAAIGYTF. CDR3 sequence (DNA): TGCGCCAGCAGCCAAGATCTGGCTGCCATCGGCTACACCTTC.

This clonotype has just a few counts. V is TRBV20-1 and J is TRBJ2-2, with 8 bases fitting TRBD2. Looked up from germline, CDR1 is DFQATT and CDR2 is SNEGSKA (reference sequence). This CDR3 has 18 residues. V lost 0 bases to trimming and J lost 0 bases; unmatched junction nucleotides: 9. In DNA form, the CDR3 reads TGCAGTGCTAGAGATTCGGATAGCGGGACGCCGAACACCGGGGAGCTGTTTTTT. It specifies CSARDSDSGTPNTGELFF.

V gene TRBV6-2 or TRBV6-3 combines with J gene TRBJ2-1, with TRBD2 matching over 14 bases. Trimming took 7 bases from V and 2 from J; bases not matched to a gene: 10. This CDR3 is 18 amino acids long. CDR1 is MNHEY and CDR2 is SVGEGT in the germline V gene. The CDR3 DNA sequence: TGTGCCAGCACTCCACCGGGACTAGCGGGAGTAGCCTACAATGAGCAGTTCTTC. Translating gives CASTPPGLAGVAYNEQFF.

The V call is TRBV12-3 or TRBV12-4, the J call TRBJ2-7; D remains unclear. V was trimmed by 1 base and J by 5 bases, leaving 9 bases between them. The CDR3 is 13 residues long. The CDR3 DNA sequence: TGTGCCAGCAGTTTAGAGCAAGCCAACGAGCAGTACTTC. It translates to CASSLEQANEQYF.

This clonotype was detected many times. J is TRBJ2-7 and V is TRBV24-1; D ambiguous. Trimming stripped 4 bases from V and 5 bases from J, with 8 bases between. This CDR3 is 12 amino acids long. The germline CDR1 and CDR2 sequences are KGHDR and SFDVKD. The CDR3 spells CATSDRQDEQYF. As DNA, the CDR3 is TGTGCCACCAGTGACCGCCAGGACGAGCAGTACTTC.

The chain carries TRBV12-3 or TRBV12-4 and TRBJ2-3, with TRBD1 matching over 10 bases. The CDR3 sequence is 17 residues long. Germline trimming cut 7 bases from V and 2 bases from J; bases unmatched to any gene: 12. CDR3 sequence (DNA): TGTGCCAGCAACCCCTCCGGGGGGACAGGGGACACAGATACGCAGTATTTT. This encodes CASNPSGGTGDTDTQYF.

This clonotype was recorded many times. The chain recombines TRBV3-1 with TRBJ2-7; possibly TRBD1 for D (6 bases). CDR1 and CDR2 from the germline V gene are LGHDT and YNNKEL (reference sequence). V was pared by 1 base and J by 2 bases, with 15 bases between. The CDR3 spans 16 residues. The CDR3 region has the DNA TGTGCCAGCAGCCAAGTTTTAGGGGGACCCGCCTACGAGCAGTACTTC. This gives the protein CASSQVLGGPAYEQYF.

At least ten counts were recorded for this clonotype. The rearrangement uses TRBV5-1 and TRBJ2-2, with D unresolved. The germline CDR1 and CDR2 sequences are SGHRS and YFSETQ. V was pared by 0 bases and J by 6 bases, with 9 bases between. This CDR3 comprises 14 residues. The CDR3: CASSLENLPGELFF. In DNA, the CDR3 is TGCGCCAGCAGCTTGGAAAACCTCCCCGGGGAGCTGTTTTTT.

The chain is built from TRBV7-8 and TRBJ2-1; D remains ambiguous. CDR3 length: 14 amino acids. Trimming took 1 base from V and 6 from J, leaving 10 bases between them. CDR1 SGHVS and CDR2 FQNEAQ come from the germline V gene. The CDR3 spells CASSLDAYSNEQFF. The CDR3 region has the DNA TGTGCCAGCAGCTTAGACGCATATAGCAATGAGCAGTTCTTC.

V gene TRBV12-3 or TRBV12-4 combines with J gene TRBJ1-2; D might be TRBD1 (6 bases). The CDR3 loop spans 15 amino acids. V was cut by 7 bases and J by 0 bases, with 15 bases left in between. The CDR3 region is CASKVGGASNYGYTF. The CDR3 region has the DNA TGTGCCAGCAAGGTGGGGGGGGCCTCTAACTATGGCTACACCTTC.

This clonotype was counted a few times. V and J are TRBV30 and TRBJ2-2; TRBD2 agrees at 8 bases. CDR3 length equals 14 residues. V lost 4 bases and J lost 4; bases outside the gene matches: 5. Per germline, CDR1 GTSNPN and CDR2 SVGIG (reference sequence). This CDR3 reads CAWTGGGSTGELFF. The CDR3 nucleotides read TGTGCCTGGACGGGCGGGGGGAGCACCGGGGAGCTGTTTTTT.

The V and J genes are TRBV27 and TRBJ2-7; D may correspond to TRBD1 or TRBD2 (5 bases each). Germline CDR1 and CDR2: MNHEY and SMNVEV (reference sequence). V was shortened by 3 bases and J by 5 bases, with 11 bases between the two germline ends. CDR3 length: 13 amino acids. The CDR3 DNA follows: TGTGCCAGCAGTTTCCGGGACCTCCACGAGCAGTACTTC. Amino acids: CASSFRDLHEQYF.

This clonotype was recorded at least ten times. The chain is built from TRBV11-1 and TRBJ2-2; 8 nucleotides match TRBD1. Per germline, CDR1 SGHAT and CDR2 FQDESV (reference sequence). Unmatched junction bases numbered 13, after V lost 5 bases and J lost 2 bases. The CDR3 is 18 amino acids. The CDR3 loop is CASSLPTGEVVNTGELFF. DNA for the CDR3: TGTGCCAGCAGCCTCCCGACAGGGGAGGTAGTTAACACCGGGGAGCTGTTTTTT. The variable domain in full, completed from reference TRBV11-1 and TRBJ2-2, reads EAEVAQSPRYKITEKSQAVAFWCDPISGHATLYWYRQILGQGPELLVQFQDESVVDDSQLPKDRFSAERLKGVDSTLKIQPAELGDSAMYLCASSLPTGEVVNTGELFFGEGSRLTVL.

This clonotype was seen a few times. The J gene is TRBJ2-1, the V gene TRBV28, with D maybe TRBD2 (6 bases). The V and J ends lost 2 bases and 9 bases respectively, with 8 bases between them. There are 12 residues in the CDR3. In germline, CDR1 is MDHEN, CDR2 SYDVKM. The CDR3: CASSLGGSEQFF. CDR3 DNA: TGTGCCAGCAGTTTAGGAGGGAGTGAGCAGTTCTTC.

This clonotype was recorded only once. The chain links TRBV30 to TRBJ1-5; D possibly corresponds to TRBD1 (5 bases). V was trimmed by 2 bases and J by 3 bases, leaving 8 bases between them. Per the germline V gene, CDR1 is GTSNPN and CDR2 is SVGIG (reference sequence). The length of the CDR3 is 13 residues. The chain's CDR3 is CAWSWDSNQPQHF. For the CDR3, the DNA is TGTGCCTGGAGTTGGGACTCCAATCAGCCCCAGCATTTT.

This clonotype was observed a handful of times. This chain joins TRBV30 and TRBJ1-5; D might be TRBD1 (6 bases). The CDR3 is 13 residues long. Germline loops: CDR1 GTSNPN, CDR2 SVGIG (reference sequence). The germline V and J ends were trimmed by 0 bases and 5 bases, with 8 bases remaining between them. The CDR3 bases are TGTGCCTGGAGTGTACAGGGCGATCAGCCCCAGCATTTT. It is translated as CAWSVQGDQPQHF.

The chain is built from TRBV11-2 and TRBJ2-3; TRBD2 aligns across 14 bases. The CDR3 totals 16 residues. Germline CDR1 is SGHAT and CDR2 is FQNNGV. The J segment lost 3 bases and the V segment lost 5 bases, leaving 4 bases of the junction unmatched. Here the CDR3 DNA reads TGTGCCAGCAGCGTGACTAGCGGGAGGGTTACAGATACGCAGTATTTT. Residues: CASSVTSGRVTDTQYF.

This clonotype was recorded many times. The V and J genes are TRBV20-1 and TRBJ2-1; D is possibly TRBD1 or TRBD2 (5 bases each). Trimming shortened V by 0 bases and J by 2 bases, and 14 bases separated the two germline ends. The CDR3 consists of 16 residues. The germline V gene has CDR1 DFQATT and CDR2 SNEGSKA (reference sequence). The CDR3 DNA reads as TGCAGTGCTAGAGATTTGTGGCAGGGAGCCTACAATGAGCAGTTCTTC. This codes for CSARDLWQGAYNEQFF.

This clonotype was detected only a few times. As DNA, the CDR3 is TGTGCCAGCAGTTTAGTACCAGACCAATCCTACGAGCAGTACTTC. It is translated as CASSLVPDQSYEQYF. The V call is TRBV27, the J call TRBJ2-7; no firm D call. There are 15 residues in the CDR3. V lost 2 bases, J lost 1 base, and 12 bases lay in between. Looked up from germline, CDR1 is MNHEY and CDR2 is SMNVEV (reference sequence).

In regard to this clonotype: At one end the junction does not follow the germline gene, possibly because of a read error. The chain couples TRBV20-1 to TRBJ1-1; the D gene is possibly TRBD1 (5 bases). Looked up from germline, CDR1 is DFQATT and CDR2 is SNEGSKA (reference sequence). The CDR3 is 17 residues long. The CDR3 DNA follows: TGCTGTGCTAGAGTTCTAGATCCAGGGTTGGCGGACACTGAAGCTTTCTTT. Translation: CCARVLDPGLADTEAFF.